Below are 19 T cell receptor beta chains sequenced from a single sample in a study of blood T cell repertoires in COVID-19. The assay was immunoSEQ multiplex PCR, and TCRdb's table has in-frame clones only and misses some. The sample gives almost 40,000 clones, approximately 85% of which show up once; about 4.1% is in the top ten. Source material: peripheral blood. These receptors originate from a man in his 60s with acute or convalescent COVID-19.

The J gene is TRBJ2-5, the V gene TRBV18; 7 bases fit TRBD1. The CDR3 sequence is 14 residues long. The ends lost 6 bases at V and 5 bases at J; junction bases unmatched: 9. Per the germline V gene, CDR1 is KGHSH and CDR2 is LQKENI. The CDR3 region has the DNA TGTGCCAGCTCCCTTACAGGGGCGCAGGAGACCCAGTACTTC. Protein product: CASSLTGAQETQYF.

The genes are TRBV7-9 and TRBJ2-7, with D unresolved. CDR1 and CDR2 (germline): SEHNR, FQNEAQ (reference sequence). The CDR3 is made up of 11 amino acids. V lost 4 bases and J lost 2, with 3 bases in between. This CDR3 reads CASSSAYEQYF. The DNA for the CDR3 is TGTGCCAGCAGCTCGGCCTACGAGCAGTACTTC.

The chain joins TRBV30 to TRBJ2-1, with D maybe TRBD1 (7 bases). This CDR3 contains 15 residues. V was clipped by 3 bases and J by 6 bases, with 18 bases between them. Germline values: CDR1 GTSNPN, CDR2 SVGIG (reference sequence). In DNA form, the CDR3 reads TGTGCCTGGAGGAGACCGGGCCAGGGGGGCAATGAGCAGTTCTTC. Residues: CAWRRPGQGGNEQFF.

This clone occurred once. The chain combines TRBV12-5 with TRBJ2-3, with 7 bases fitting TRBD2. The V gene end was trimmed by 1 base and the J gene end by 2 bases; junction bases not matched to a gene: 9. From germline, CDR1 is LGHNT and CDR2 FRNRAP. The CDR3 runs 17 residues. The CDR3 coding sequence is TGTGCTAGTGGTTTGGGCCTAGCGGCGCAGTCCACAGATACGCAGTATTTT. This translates into CASGLGLAAQSTDTQYF.

This clone was counted between two and nine times. The chain uses TRBV30 and TRBJ1-3; 8 nucleotides align to TRBD1. V shed 2 bases, J shed 9 bases, and the junction held 3 bases outside the gene matches. Germline V gives CDR1 GTSNPN, CDR2 SVGIG (reference sequence). This CDR3 contains 12 residues. CDR3 nucleotide sequence: TGTGCCTGGAGTACAGGGGGGCGCACCATATATTTT. Its protein is CAWSTGGRTIYF.

V and J are TRBV7-9 and TRBJ1-2; possible D gene TRBD1, 6 bases. Trimming took 8 bases from V and 4 from J, leaving 23 bases between them. CDR1 and CDR2 from the germline V gene are SEHNR and FQNEAQ (reference sequence). The CDR3 extends over 16 amino acids. CDR3 in DNA: TGTGCCAGCGGCGCAGGGGTGGGGGTTCGTCCCTATGGCTACACCTTC. It codes for CASGAGVGVRPYGYTF.

CDR3 DNA sequence: TGTGCCAGCAGTGAAGTCGGGGGAGCCTACACCGGGGAGCTGTTTTTT. This gives the protein CASSEVGGAYTGELFF. The genes are TRBV2 and TRBJ2-2, with D maybe TRBD2 (6 bases). Germline V gene sequence: CDR1 SNHLY, CDR2 FYNNEI. The V end lost 1 base, the J end lost 3 bases, and 12 bases lay between the germline ends. The CDR3 is 16 residues long.

This clone has only a few counts. The chain employs TRBV19 and TRBJ1-1; 8 bases line up with TRBD1. This CDR3 has 23 amino acids. Germline CDR1 LNHDA, CDR2 SQIVND (reference sequence). V lost 9 bases to trimming and J lost 3 bases; unmatched junction nucleotides: 36. The CDR3 region is CARPGVLLVPGQAGRPMDTEAFF. The CDR3, as DNA: TGTGCCAGGCCGGGGGTCCTACTGGTCCCGGGACAGGCCGGGAGACCTATGGACACTGAAGCTTTCTTT.

The CDR3 bases are TGTGCCAGCAGTGAAGTTACGGGACACGCGTCCAAAAACATTCAGTACTTC. Translating gives CASSEVTGHASKNIQYF. The chain links TRBV2 to TRBJ2-4, with D tentatively TRBD1 (6 bases). Germline V gene data show CDR1 as SNHLY and CDR2 as FYNNEI. The V and J ends lost 1 base and 2 bases respectively, with 15 bases between them. This CDR3 is built from 17 residues.

The chain employs TRBV7-2 and TRBJ2-5, with 7 bases lining up with TRBD2. CDR3 size: 15 residues. After removal of 1 base from V and 5 bases from J, the junction contained 7 bases not matched to a gene. Germline V gives CDR1 SGHTA, CDR2 FQGNSA. In DNA, the CDR3 is TGTGCCAGCAGCTTAGAGGGGACTACGGGTGAGACCCAGTACTTC. It codes for CASSLEGTTGETQYF.

The V gene is TRBV6-5, the J gene TRBJ1-1; 9 positions match TRBD1. Germline loops: CDR1 MNHEY, CDR2 SVGAGI. V dropped 6 bases and J dropped 5; count of bases not matched to a gene: 4. The CDR3 is 13 amino acids. CDR3 residues: CASSGTGPTEAFF. In DNA, the CDR3 is TGTGCCAGCAGCGGGACAGGGCCTACTGAAGCTTTCTTT.

This clone came up a few times. The chain links TRBV12-3 or TRBV12-4 to TRBJ2-7; 7 bases agree with TRBD1. V was clipped by 6 bases and J by 3 bases; unmatched bases: 5. This CDR3 is built from 13 residues. CDR3: CASRPTGFYEQYF. Written as DNA, the CDR3 is TGTGCCAGCAGGCCGACAGGGTTCTACGAGCAGTACTTC.

The J gene is TRBJ2-5, the V gene TRBV28; D is perhaps TRBD1 (6 bases). Germline V lookup: CDR1 MDHEN, CDR2 SYDVKM. V gave up 4 bases and J gave up 8 bases, with 8 bases separating them. The CDR3 runs to 11 residues. CDR3 loop: CASSWGRTQYF. The CDR3 bases are TGTGCCAGCAGTTGGGGGCGTACCCAGTACTTC.

The V and J genes are TRBV18 and TRBJ2-7; TRBD1 matches at 10 bases. This CDR3 has 15 amino acids. V was clipped by 2 bases and J by 3 bases; unmatched bases: 4. The V gene's germline CDR1 is KGHSH and CDR2 LQKENI. The DNA for the CDR3 is TGTGCCAGCTCACCAACGGGACAGGGGAGCTACGAGCAGTACTTC. Translated: CASSPTGQGSYEQYF.

V gene TRBV14 combines with J gene TRBJ2-3; TRBD2 matches 8 bases. Trimming cost V 4 bases and J 1 base; bases outside gene matches: 4. The CDR3 consists of 15 residues. Germline values: CDR1 SGHDN, CDR2 FVKESK. CDR3 amino acids: CASSPAGGGTDTQYF. Written as DNA, the CDR3 is TGTGCCAGCAGCCCGGCGGGAGGAGGCACAGATACGCAGTATTTT. Full variable domain (missing parts from reference TRBV14 and TRBJ2-3): EAGVTQFPSHSVIEKGQTVTLRCDPISGHDNLYWYRRVMGKEIKFLLHFVKESKQDESGMPNNRFLAERTGGTYSTLKVQPAELEDSGVYFCASSPAGGGTDTQYFGPGTRLTVL.

This clone has just a few counts. This sequence joins TRBV28 and TRBJ1-1; 7 nucleotides align to TRBD1. V shed 6 bases and J 5 bases; nucleotides not matched to a gene: 6. The length of the CDR3 is 13 residues. Germline CDR1 MDHEN, CDR2 SYDVKM. CDR3 in amino acids: CASSIRGRTEAFF. The CDR3 DNA reads TGTGCCAGCAGCATAAGGGGGCGGACTGAAGCTTTCTTT. The full variable domain, with the rest looked up from reference TRBV28 and TRBJ1-1, is DVKVTQSSRYLVKRTGEKVFLECVQDMDHENMFWYRQDPGLGLRLIYFSYDVKMKEKGDIPEGYSVSREKKERFSLILESASTNQTSMYLCASSIRGRTEAFFGQGTRLTVV.

This chain joins TRBV4-3 and TRBJ1-2, with D possibly being TRBD1 (5 bases). CDR3 size: 15 residues. Germline loops: CDR1 LGHNA, CDR2 YSLEER. V was clipped by 3 bases and J by 2 bases, with 13 bases between them. Here the CDR3 DNA reads TGCGCCAGCAGCCAGGCGACAGTAGGAAACTATGGCTACACCTTC. This gives the protein CASSQATVGNYGYTF.

The sample holds a few counts of this clone. The J gene is TRBJ1-5, the V gene TRBV19; D gene ambiguous. Looked up from germline, CDR1 is LNHDA and CDR2 is SQIVND (reference sequence). Deletions cut 4 bases from V and 6 bases from J, with 7 bases between. The CDR3 extends over 12 amino acids. CDR3 loop: CASSRQSQPQHF. Here the CDR3 DNA reads TGTGCCAGTAGTAGGCAGTCTCAGCCCCAGCATTTT.

The chain has TRBV6-1 and TRBJ2-7; a possible D gene is TRBD1 (5 bases). V shed 2 bases and J shed 0 bases, with 8 bases lying between them. Germline CDR1 is MNHNS and CDR2 is SASEGT. The CDR3 consists of 14 residues. The CDR3 DNA is TGTGCCAGCAGTGAACCAGGGTACTCCTACGAGCAGTACTTC. Its protein product is CASSEPGYSYEQYF.